This TCR beta chain was sequenced in a study of blood T cell repertoires in COVID-19. Study summary: Italy, Spain and the United States were the sources of the convalescent and acute COVID-19 samples. PBMCs, B-cell-depleted T cells, or T cells provided the cDNA or gDNA that made up the material.

In the original analysis: It was from reference gene primer amplification that nucleated cell counts were estimated. Repertoires were generated with immunoSEQ multiplex PCR, while TCRdb's copy carries only in-frame clones and drops some. D and trimming were read from the DNA, whereas the V and J calls and clone size are those reported in that table. The top ten clones hold roughly a tenth of a sample with over 150,000 clones, roughly four fifths of them seen once. This clonotype originated in a man between 65 and 85 years old with active or convalescent COVID-19. Sequencing was carried out using peripheral blood.

The CDR3 DNA reads as TGTGCCAGCAGTCGGGACAGGGAAACGAGTGGCTACACCTTC. Translating gives CASSRDRETSGYTF. The chain joins TRBV2 to TRBJ1-2; 9 bases align to TRBD1. This CDR3 has 14 residues. Per germline, CDR1 SNHLY and CDR2 FYNNEI. V was clipped by 5 bases and J by 7 bases; unmatched bases: 8.